Listed below are T cell receptor beta chains from one sample, sequenced in a study of shared clonotypes between healthy human individuals. The method was immunoSEQ multiplex PCR; TCRdb's version includes in-frame clones alone and lacks a portion of them. In the table there are roughly 2,500,000 clones, over 85% of which are singletons. Sequences were obtained from naive CD4+ T cells from PBMCs. All receptors come from a man younger than 30 in good health. Some clones in this sample may be carry-over from other donors' samples. Each CDR3 is given with its conserved first and last residue. D genes are given only for firm matches. The size field is filled for only some rows; it gives once, few, many or a size class.

>-|TRBV7-9|-|TRBJ1-2
TGTGCCAGCAGCTTAGGGACGGGCAACTATGGCTACACCTTC
CASSLGTGNYGYTF
>-|TRBV5-1|few|TRBJ1-1
TGCGCCAGCAGCTTGGCCACAAACACTGAAGCTTTCTTT
CASSLATNTEAFF
>-|TRBV28|-|TRBJ2-6
TGTGCCAGCAGTTCCATGCAAGGGTTTTTCTCTGGGGCCAACGTCCTGACTTTC
CASSSMQGFFSGANVLTF
>TRBD2|TRBV5-1|-|TRBJ2-1
TGCGCCAGCAGCCCCAGGACTAGTGAGTTGAGACAGTTCTTC
CASSPRTSELRQFF
>-|TRBV5-1|-|TRBJ1-3
TGCGCCAGCAGCTCGACCCTTAGGAAGGACCCACCATCCTTT
CASSSTLRKDPPSF
>-|TRBV18|-|TRBJ2-5
TGTGCCAGCTCACCGGGGGGCCCGACCCAGTACTTC
CASSPGGPTQYF
>TRBD1|TRBV5-1|-|TRBJ2-2
TGCGCCAGCAGCCGTGGGACAGGGGGATCCGGGGAGCTGTTTTTT
CASSRGTGGSGELFF
>TRBD2|TRBV7-2|-|TRBJ2-3
TGTGCCAGCAGCAATAGCGGGAGGGCCACAGATACGCAGTATTTT
CASSNSGRATDTQYF
>-|TRBV14|-|TRBJ1-4
TGTGCCAGCAGCCAAGATGGGGCCCCAACTAATGAAAAACTGTTTTTT
CASSQDGAPTNEKLFF
>TRBD1|TRBV7-8|-|TRBJ2-5
TGTGCCAGCAGCTTGGGACAGAAAGAGACCCAGTACTTC
CASSLGQKETQYF
>-|TRBV21-1|once|TRBJ2-1
TGTGCCAGCACCGATCCGACAGGGGCGATGGACAATGAGCAGTTCTTC
CASTDPTGAMDNEQFF
>-|TRBV6-4|-|TRBJ1-2
TGTGCCAGCAGTGACTCTGCGGCGGGGTACGGCTACACCTTC
CASSDSAAGYGYTF
>-|TRBV7-3|-|TRBJ2-1
TGTGCCAGCAGCTTAACCGATCAAGGGGTTGAGCAGTTCTTC
CASSLTDQGVEQFF
>-|TRBV27|-|TRBJ1-1
TGTGCCAGCAGTTTCCAAGACCCACGGTATACTGAAGCTTTCTTT
CASSFQDPRYTEAFF
>TRBD2|TRBV2|-|TRBJ2-1
TGTGCCAGCAGTGAAGCATCCCGGGCTAGCGGGAGAAAAGGGGAGGCGGTACAGAATGAGCAGTTCTTC
CASSEASRASGRKGEAVQNEQFF
>-|TRBV29-1|-|TRBJ1-5
TGCAGCGTTGCGAGGGGAACCAATCAGCCCCAGCATTTT
CSVARGTNQPQHF
>TRBD2|TRBV5-4|-|TRBJ2-2
TGTGCCAGCAGCCCTGGCGCTAGCGGGAGCACCGGGGAGCTGTTTTTT
CASSPGASGSTGELFF
>-|TRBV5-4|-|TRBJ2-7
TGTGCCAGCAGCTTGCGACGGGGTTACGAGCAGTACTTC
CASSLRRGYEQYF
>-|TRBV9|-|TRBJ1-2
TGTGCCAGCAGCCCCTCACCCCCCAAGACAGGCTACACCTTC
CASSPSPPKTGYTF
>TRBD1|TRBV6-4|-|TRBJ2-1
TGTGCCAGCAGTGAAGGCGACAGGGCCCCCAATGAGCAGTTCTTC
CASSEGDRAPNEQFF
>TRBD1|TRBV5-4|-|TRBJ2-7
TGTGCCAGCAGCCCAGACAGGGGGTCGGACGAGCAGTACTTC
CASSPDRGSDEQYF
>-|TRBV5-1|once|TRBJ2-1
TGCGCCAGCAGCTCACCAGACACTACTGCCTACAATGAGCAGTTCTTC
CASSSPDTTAYNEQFF
>-|TRBV9|-|TRBJ2-7
TGTGCCAGCAGCGCCGGGACAACTACCTACGAGCAGTACTTC
CASSAGTTTYEQYF
>TRBD1|TRBV29-1|-|TRBJ2-3
TGCAGCGTAACAGGGGTGGCAGATACGCAGTATTTT
CSVTGVADTQYF
>TRBD1|TRBV28|-|TRBJ1-5
TGTGCCAGCAGTTTCCAGCTCCCGGGACAGGGGTCGCATAGCAATCAGCCCCAGCATTTT
CASSFQLPGQGSHSNQPQHF
>-|TRBV5-1|-|TRBJ2-7
TGCGCCAGCAGCTTGGCAGTCTCCTACGAGCAGTACTTC
CASSLAVSYEQYF
>-|TRBV18|-|TRBJ1-1
TGTGCCAGCTCACCGATAACAGGGCAGACTGAAGCTTTCTTT
CASSPITGQTEAFF
>TRBD2|TRBV2|-|TRBJ2-1
TGTGCCAGCAGTGGGGACGGGAGGGCAAATGAGCAGTTCTTC
CASSGDGRANEQFF
>-|TRBV28|-|TRBJ1-1
TGTGCCAGCCCGGCGGGAGTCGATTCATGGAACACTGAAGCTTTCTTT
CASPAGVDSWNTEAFF
>TRBD2|TRBV30|-|TRBJ2-1
TGTGCCTGGAGCGCAGGCGGGAGGGCGTACAATGAGCAGTTCTTC
CAWSAGGRAYNEQFF